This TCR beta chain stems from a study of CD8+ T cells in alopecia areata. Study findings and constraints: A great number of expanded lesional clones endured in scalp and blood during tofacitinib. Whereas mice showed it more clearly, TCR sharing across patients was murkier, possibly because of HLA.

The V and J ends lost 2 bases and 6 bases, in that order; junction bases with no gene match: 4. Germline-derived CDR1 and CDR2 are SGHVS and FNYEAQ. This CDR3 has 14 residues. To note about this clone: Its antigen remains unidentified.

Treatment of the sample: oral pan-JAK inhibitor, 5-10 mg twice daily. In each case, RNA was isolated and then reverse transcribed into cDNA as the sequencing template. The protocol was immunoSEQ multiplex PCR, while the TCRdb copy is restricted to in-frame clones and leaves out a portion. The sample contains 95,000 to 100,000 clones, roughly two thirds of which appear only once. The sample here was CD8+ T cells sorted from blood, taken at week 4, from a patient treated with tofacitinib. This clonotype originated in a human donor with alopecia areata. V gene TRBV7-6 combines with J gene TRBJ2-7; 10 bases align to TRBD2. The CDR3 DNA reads TGTGCCAGCAGCTTACCGGCTAGCGGGAGCGAGCAGTACTTC. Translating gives CASSLPASGSEQYF.